These 4 T cell receptor beta chains were sequenced from one sample in a study of blood T cell repertoires in COVID-19. Using immunoSEQ multiplex PCR, the repertoire was profiled, and TCRdb retains in-frame clones only, with some absent. The repertoire holds under 200,000 clones, with 90% as singletons. Sequenced sample: peripheral blood. Every receptor here comes from a man in his forties or fifties with acute or convalescent COVID-19.

This clone appeared a single time. CDR3 DNA sequence: TGTGCCAGCAGGGTGGACAGCCATAATTCACCCCTCCACTTT. This translates into CASRVDSHNSPLHF. The chain has TRBV6-5 and TRBJ1-6; D is possibly TRBD1 (6 bases). CDR1 MNHEY and CDR2 SVGAGI come from the germline V gene. The CDR3 is 14 residues long. Trimming removed 6 bases at V and 5 bases at J, with 11 bases between.

This clone has just one count. The chain combines TRBV3-1 (or the pseudogene TRBV3-2) with TRBJ1-1; D is unresolved. This CDR3 region has 16 residues. Per the germline V gene, CDR1 is LGHDT and CDR2 is YNNKEL (reference sequence). The germline V and J ends were trimmed by 1 base and 0 bases, with 12 bases remaining between them. The CDR3 sequence is CASSQVSAGLNTEAFF. CDR3 nucleotides: TGTGCCAGCAGCCAAGTGTCGGCGGGTCTGAACACTGAAGCTTTCTTT.

The CDR3 DNA sequence: TGTGCCAGCAGCTCGATCGCAGGGGGCAGAAATGAAAAACTGTTTTTT. Translating it yields CASSSIAGGRNEKLFF. The J gene is TRBJ1-4, the V gene TRBV13; 8 positions match TRBD1. Germline CDR1 is PRHDT and CDR2 is FYEKMQ (reference sequence). The V and J ends lost 4 bases and 5 bases, in that order; junction bases with no gene match: 9. The CDR3 loop spans 16 amino acids. Full variable domain (rest looked up from reference TRBV13 and TRBJ1-4): AAGVIQSPRHLIKEKRETATLKCYPIPRHDTVYWYQQGPGQDPQFLISFYEKMQSDKGSIPDRFSAQQFSDYHSELNMSSLELGDSALYFCASSSIAGGRNEKLFFGSGTQLSVL.

The chain is built from TRBV3-1 (or the pseudogene TRBV3-2) and TRBJ1-1; 12 bases line up with TRBD1. Trimming removed 1 base from V and 4 bases from J; junction bases left unmatched: 1. The CDR3 sequence is 15 residues long. The germline gives CDR1 LGHDT, CDR2 YNNKEL (reference sequence). Written as DNA, the CDR3 is TGTGCCAGCAGCCAAGGGGGACAGGGGGCCACTGAAGCTTTCTTT. The encoded protein is CASSQGGQGATEAFF.